Listed here are 9 T cell receptor beta chains from one sample, sequenced in a study of T-cell memory formation after mild COVID-19. Each CDR3 protein gets one entry after TCRdb re-called the 5' RACE reads with MiXCR. The table has some 440,000 distinct CDR3 sequences, approximately 23% seen once; the top ten hold under 15%. Sequenced sample: PBMCs or a T cell subset sorted from them (not recorded which). The receptors originated from an adult woman who had mild COVID-19 (a few samples of this study predate the infection). Cell type and time point are not known.

The chain links TRBV18 to TRBJ2-1; possibly TRBD1 for D (6 bases). The germline CDR1 and CDR2 sequences are KGHSH and LQKENI. This CDR3 comprises 16 residues. V shed 3 bases and J shed 0 bases, with 12 bases lying between them. The CDR3 protein is CASSPLVRGSYNEQFF. The CDR3 coding sequence is TGTGCCAGCTCACCGCTTGTCAGGGGCTCCTACAATGAGCAGTTCTTC.

This clonotype appeared a single time. J is TRBJ2-5 and V is TRBV9; D gene ambiguous. This CDR3 spans 14 amino acids. The V gene lost 0 bases and the J gene lost 2 bases, with 8 bases spanning the gap. CDR1 is SGDLS, CDR2 YYNGEE, per germline. The CDR3 is CASSVAAAQETQYF. The CDR3 coding sequence is TGTGCCAGCAGCGTAGCTGCAGCACAAGAGACCCAGTACTTC. Complete variable domain (other parts from reference TRBV9 and TRBJ2-5): DSGVTQTPKHLITATGQRVTLRCSPRSGDLSVYWYQQSLDQGLQFLIQYYNGEERAKGNILERFSAQQFPDLHSELNLSSLELGDSALYFCASSVAAAQETQYFGPGTRLLVL.

The chain employs TRBV29-1 and TRBJ1-2, with TRBD1 identical over 7 bases. Trimming cost V 7 bases and J 8 bases; bases outside gene matches: 19. This CDR3 is 15 amino acids long. The V gene's germline CDR1 is SQVTM and CDR2 ANQGSEA. The CDR3 here is CSASDGGGPRGGYTF. CDR3 nucleotides: TGCAGCGCATCCGACGGAGGGGGCCCGCGTGGAGGCTACACCTTC.

The chain links TRBV7-2 to TRBJ2-3; 8 bases line up with TRBD2. The V gene end was trimmed by 5 bases and the J gene end by 2 bases; junction bases not matched to a gene: 9. The CDR3 is 16 amino acids. Looked up from germline, CDR1 is SGHTA and CDR2 is FQGNSA. The CDR3 coding sequence is TGTGCCAGCAGCCCATTGGGAGCGGGGGCCACAGATACGCAGTATTTT. Protein sequence: CASSPLGAGATDTQYF.

This clonotype was seen only a few times. J is TRBJ1-1 and V is TRBV12-3 or TRBV12-4; tentative D call: TRBD1 (6 bases). CDR3 length: 12 residues. The V gene lost 4 bases and the J gene lost 7 bases, with 10 bases spanning the gap. The CDR3, as DNA: TGTGCCAGCAGTTGGGGGGCCTTTGAAGCTTTCTTT. It is translated as CASSWGAFEAFF.

This clonotype has a handful of counts. The rearrangement joins TRBV18 to TRBJ1-1, with D perhaps TRBD1 (5 bases). The V end was cut by 6 bases, the J end by 7 bases, with 18 bases between. The CDR3 sequence is 14 residues long. The germline gives CDR1 KGHSH, CDR2 LQKENI. CDR3 DNA sequence: TGTGCCAGCTCGACTATTAGGGGCGGCAATGAAGCTTTCTTT. Its protein product is CASSTIRGGNEAFF.

There are many counts of this clonotype. The rearrangement links TRBV12-3 or TRBV12-4 to TRBJ2-7, with 9 bases matching TRBD2. This CDR3 spans 15 amino acids. J was trimmed by 8 bases and V by 7 bases; bases with no gene match: 15. The DNA for the CDR3 is TGTGCCAGCACCCCACCGGGGGCTAGCGGGACTAAGCAGTACTTC. This codes for CASTPPGASGTKQYF.

This clonotype was seen a few times. J is TRBJ2-5 and V is TRBV7-9; possible D gene TRBD2, 6 bases. The CDR3 is 15 residues long. From germline, CDR1 is SEHNR and CDR2 FQNEAQ (reference sequence). V was cut by 5 bases and J by 3 bases, with 16 bases left in between. The CDR3 DNA sequence: TGTGCCAGCAGCCATCGTCTAGCGAGCAAAGAGACCCAGTACTTC. Translated, it gives CASSHRLASKETQYF. The whole variable domain, remainder taken from reference TRBV7-9 and TRBJ2-5, is DTGVSQNPRHKITKRGQNVTFRCDPISEHNRLYWYRQTLGQGPEFLTYFQNEAQLEKSRLLSDRFSAERPKGSFSTLEIQRTEQGDSAMYLCASSHRLASKETQYFGPGTRLLVL.

This clonotype was seen a handful of times. The chain combines TRBV5-5 with TRBJ1-1; no definite D call. Trimming stripped 0 bases from V and 4 bases from J, with 7 bases between. This CDR3 region has 13 residues. Per germline, CDR1 SGHKS and CDR2 YYEKEE (reference sequence). The CDR3, as DNA: TGTGCCAGCAGCTTGGCCGTGATCACTGAAGCTTTCTTT. It encodes CASSLAVITEAFF. The full variable domain, rest sourced from reference TRBV5-5 and TRBJ1-1, is DAGVTQSPTHLIKTRGQQVTLRCSPISGHKSVSWYQQVLGQGPQFIFQYYEKEERGRGNFPDRFSARQFPNYSSELNVNALLLGDSALYLCASSLAVITEAFFGQGTRLTVV.